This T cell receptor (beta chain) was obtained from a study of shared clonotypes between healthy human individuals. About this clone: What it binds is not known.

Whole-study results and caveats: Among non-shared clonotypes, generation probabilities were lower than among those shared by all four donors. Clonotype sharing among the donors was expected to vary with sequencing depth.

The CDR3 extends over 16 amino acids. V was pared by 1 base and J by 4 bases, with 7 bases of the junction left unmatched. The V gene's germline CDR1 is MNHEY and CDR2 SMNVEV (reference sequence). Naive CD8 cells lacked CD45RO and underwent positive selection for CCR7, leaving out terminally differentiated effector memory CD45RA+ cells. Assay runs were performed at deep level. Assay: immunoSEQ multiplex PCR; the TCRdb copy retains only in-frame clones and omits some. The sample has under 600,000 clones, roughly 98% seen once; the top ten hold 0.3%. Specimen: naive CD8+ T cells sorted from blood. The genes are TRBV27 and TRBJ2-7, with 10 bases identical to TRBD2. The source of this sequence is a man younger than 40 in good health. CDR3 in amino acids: CASSLWGLATEYEQYF. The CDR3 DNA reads TGTGCCAGCAGTTTATGGGGACTAGCGACAGAATACGAGCAGTACTTC.